This entry describes one T cell receptor beta chain. The antigen is unknown. TCRdb's copy holds only in-frame clones and misses some; the assay was immunoSEQ multiplex PCR. The sample lists 800,000 to 1,200,000 clones, 78% occurring once. The record originates from a study of shared clonotypes between healthy human individuals. Study conclusions and caveats: The four-donor shared clonotypes exceeded non-shared clonotypes in generation probability, with non-shared ones scoring lower. Despite large depth, rarefaction showed incomplete sorted-subset sequencing.

All donors were Caucasian adults living in Nashville, Tennessee. The ends were cut back, 2 bases at V and 1 base at J, with 12 bases in the middle. This CDR3 has 16 amino acids. The germline V gene encodes CDR1 MNHEY and CDR2 SVGAGI. Sequenced sample: memory CD4+ T cells from PBMCs. The sample's subset: CD45RA-negative fraction. The sequence came from a man younger than 35 in good health. Some clones in this sample may be carry-over from other donors' samples. V and J are TRBV6-5 and TRBJ2-1, with D perhaps TRBD2 (6 bases). This CDR3 reads CASSYGGTSSYNEQFF. The CDR3 bases are TGTGCCAGCAGTTACGGAGGGACGTCTTCCTACAATGAGCAGTTCTTC.